Each of the 21 T cell receptor beta chains below was sequenced from the same sample in a study of technical replicates of blood from a handful of donors. Assay: immunoSEQ multiplex PCR; the TCRdb copy retains only in-frame clones and omits some. Of roughly 79,000 clones in the sample, roughly four fifths were seen once. Material for sequencing was PBMCs. Receptors originate from a human donor in good health. Some clones in this sample may be carry-over from other donors' samples.

The chain recombines TRBV20-1 with TRBJ1-1; no firm D call. V lost 4 bases to trimming and J lost 12 bases, with 9 bases between them. CDR3 length: 9 amino acids. In germline, CDR1 is DFQATT, CDR2 SNEGSKA (reference sequence). CDR3: CSATRWSFF. The CDR3 DNA follows: TGCAGTGCTACCAGATGGTCTTTCTTT.

V gene TRBV7-9 combines with J gene TRBJ1-1; no reliable D call. This CDR3 is 13 amino acids long. V shed 4 bases and J shed 1 base, with 7 bases lying between them. The germline CDR1 and CDR2 sequences are SEHNR and FQNEAQ (reference sequence). The CDR3 region has the DNA TGTGCCAGCAGCTCACGGGAGAACACTGAAGCTTTCTTT. It is translated as CASSSRENTEAFF.

V usage is TRBV6-5 and J usage is TRBJ2-1, with D unclear. V was pared by 0 bases and J by 5 bases, with 5 bases between. The CDR3 consists of 13 residues. The germline CDR1 and CDR2 sequences are MNHEY and SVGAGI. The DNA of the CDR3 is TGTGCCAGCAGTTACTCGAGAAACAATGAGCAGTTCTTC. The encoded protein is CASSYSRNNEQFF.

This chain links TRBV7-8 with TRBJ2-3; possibly TRBD2 for D (6 bases). This CDR3 has 14 amino acids. Germline values: CDR1 SGHVS, CDR2 FQNEAQ. V gave up 5 bases and J gave up 6 bases, with 15 bases separating them. As DNA, the CDR3 is TGTGCCAGCAGCCCCAGGACAAGCGGGGATACGCAGTATTTT. This codes for CASSPRTSGDTQYF.

V gene TRBV30 combines with J gene TRBJ2-7; perhaps TRBD1 as D (6 bases). CDR1 and CDR2 from the germline V gene are GTSNPN and SVGIG (reference sequence). V was shortened by 5 bases and J by 3 bases, with 14 bases between the two germline ends. CDR3 length equals 13 residues. The CDR3 is CAWRGKGGYEQYF. CDR3 in DNA: TGTGCCTGGCGAGGGAAAGGGGGCTACGAGCAGTACTTC.

This clone occurred a few times. This chain connects TRBV19 to TRBJ2-7; the match to TRBD1 covers 9 bases. From germline, CDR1 is LNHDA and CDR2 SQIVND (reference sequence). V lost 8 bases to trimming and J lost 1 base; unmatched junction nucleotides: 6. The CDR3 has 14 amino acids. Here the CDR3 DNA reads TGTGCCAGTGGGGACAGGGTACGGTCCTACGAGCAGTACTTC. Amino acid sequence: CASGDRVRSYEQYF. The complete variable domain, with remaining parts taken from reference TRBV19 and TRBJ2-7, reads DGGITQSPKYLFRKEGQNVTLSCEQNLNHDAMYWYRQDPGQGLRLIYYSQIVNDFQKGDIAEGYSVSREKKESFPLTVTSAQKNPTAFYLCASGDRVRSYEQYFGPGTRLTVT.

The J gene is TRBJ1-1, the V gene TRBV2; 10 bases agree with TRBD1. Germline V gives CDR1 SNHLY, CDR2 FYNNEI. The CDR3 consists of 13 residues. Unmatched junction bases numbered 8, after V lost 6 bases and J lost 10 bases. In DNA form, the CDR3 reads TGTGCCAGCAGCAGGCTGGGGACAGGGGTAGCTTTCTTT. Translation: CASSRLGTGVAFF.

This clone was detected a few times. This sequence joins TRBV7-9 and TRBJ1-2; D not certain. This CDR3 has 12 amino acids. Germline V gives CDR1 SEHNR, CDR2 FQNEAQ (reference sequence). Deletions cut 5 bases from V and 5 bases from J, with 9 bases between. CDR3 DNA sequence: TGTGCCAGCAGCCTGGGAGGGTATGGCTACACCTTC. Protein: CASSLGGYGYTF.

This chain links TRBV7-2 with TRBJ1-2; 7 positions agree with TRBD1. V trimming: 6 bases; J trimming: 6 bases; junction bases outside the gene matches: 16. This CDR3 comprises 16 residues. The germline V gene has CDR1 SGHTA and CDR2 FQGNSA. This CDR3 is CASSPTYGTAFHGYTF. For the CDR3, the DNA is TGTGCCAGCAGTCCAACCTACGGGACAGCCTTCCATGGCTACACCTTC. Full variable domain (missing parts from reference TRBV7-2 and TRBJ1-2): GAGVSQSPSNKVTEKGKDVELRCDPISGHTALYWYRQSLGQGLEFLIYFQGNSAPDKSGLPSDRFSAERTGGSVSTLTIQRTQQEDSAVYLCASSPTYGTAFHGYTFGSGTRLTVV.

The CDR3 protein is CASSGGIGVTQYF. The CDR3 nucleotides are TGTGCCAGCTCGGGGGGGATAGGGGTTACGCAGTATTTT. The chain recombines TRBV7-9 with TRBJ2-3, with 8 nucleotides matching TRBD2. Germline CDR1 is SEHNR and CDR2 is FQNEAQ (reference sequence). J was trimmed by 8 bases and V by 8 bases; bases with no gene match: 9. CDR3 length: 13 residues.

The gene calls are TRBV7-6 and TRBJ2-1; weak D call: TRBD2 (6 bases). Germline V CDR1 and CDR2: SGHVS, FNYEAQ. There are 15 residues in the CDR3. Trimming removed 4 bases at V and 3 bases at J, with 13 bases between. In DNA, the CDR3 is TGTGCCAGCAGCTCCCTCGGCGGGAACTACAATGAGCAGTTCTTC. Translated, it gives CASSSLGGNYNEQFF.

This clone was seen a single time. The chain combines TRBV19 with TRBJ2-1; D remains unclear. From germline, CDR1 is LNHDA and CDR2 SQIVND (reference sequence). V was pared by 7 bases and J by 5 bases, with 15 bases between. The CDR3 extends over 14 amino acids. Here the CDR3 DNA reads TGTGCCAGTATGGGCTCGGCATGGGACAATGAGCAGTTCTTC. It is translated as CASMGSAWDNEQFF.

CDR3 residues: CSVGTSGADTQYF. The CDR3 DNA is TGCAGCGTAGGGACTAGCGGGGCAGATACGCAGTATTTT. The chain recombines TRBV29-1 with TRBJ2-3, with TRBD2 matching over 13 bases. After removal of 6 bases from V and 4 bases from J, the junction contained 1 base not matched to a gene. Germline V gene sequence: CDR1 SQVTM, CDR2 ANQGSEA. The CDR3 has 13 amino acids.

The chain links TRBV9 to TRBJ1-2; D remains unclear. V was trimmed by 3 bases and J by 6 bases, leaving 18 bases between them. The CDR3 contains 15 residues. The germline V gene has CDR1 SGDLS and CDR2 YYNGEE. CDR3 sequence: CASSAGGSSTNGYTF. The CDR3 DNA is TGTGCCAGCAGCGCAGGAGGGAGTTCAACTAATGGCTACACCTTC. Complete variable domain (other parts from reference TRBV9 and TRBJ1-2): DSGVTQTPKHLITATGQRVTLRCSPRSGDLSVYWYQQSLDQGLQFLIQYYNGEERAKGNILERFSAQQFPDLHSELNLSSLELGDSALYFCASSAGGSSTNGYTFGSGTRLTVV.

The V gene is TRBV4-2, the J gene TRBJ2-3, with D tentatively TRBD2 (6 bases). With 3 bases removed from V and 1 base from J, the gap between germline ends came to 11 bases. Per germline, CDR1 LGHNA and CDR2 YNFKEQ. This CDR3 is 15 amino acids long. The CDR3 sequence: CASSQERARTDTQYF. CDR3 DNA sequence: TGTGCCAGCAGCCAGGAGCGGGCCCGCACAGATACGCAGTATTTT.

This chain joins TRBV19 and TRBJ1-1; D possibly corresponds to TRBD1 (5 bases). Germline V gene lookup returns CDR1 LNHDA and CDR2 SQIVND (reference sequence). The V and J ends lost 6 bases and 6 bases respectively, with 20 bases between them. This CDR3 is 15 amino acids long. As DNA, the CDR3 is TGTGCCAGTAGAAGATCCACCGGGGGTGTCGCTGAAGCTTTCTTT. Protein sequence: CASRRSTGGVAEAFF.

The V call is TRBV30, the J call TRBJ1-2; tentatively, D is TRBD1 (6 bases). V was shortened by 2 bases and J by 8 bases, with 12 bases between the two germline ends. The CDR3 is 12 residues long. Germline CDR1 and CDR2: GTSNPN and SVGIG (reference sequence). The CDR3 loop reads CAWSHRVGGYTF. CDR3 nucleotide sequence: TGTGCCTGGAGTCACAGGGTCGGGGGCTACACCTTC.

The V gene is TRBV7-6, the J gene TRBJ2-7; tentative D call: TRBD2 (6 bases). The CDR3 contains 16 residues. The V end lost 1 base, the J end lost 3 bases, and 16 bases lay between the germline ends. Germline CDR1 is SGHVS and CDR2 is FNYEAQ. The chain's CDR3 is CASSLGGGGIGYEQYF. The CDR3 nucleotides read TGTGCCAGCAGCTTAGGCGGTGGCGGGATAGGCTACGAGCAGTACTTC. The full variable domain, in which reference TRBV7-6 and TRBJ2-7 provide the parts outside the CDR3, is GAGVSQSPRYKVTKRGQDVALRCDPISGHVSLYWYRQALGQGPEFLTYFNYEAQQDKSGLPNDRFSAERPEGSISTLTIQRTEQRDSAMYRCASSLGGGGIGYEQYFGPGTRLTVT.

The J gene is TRBJ1-4, the V gene TRBV4-3, with D possibly being TRBD1 (5 bases). Germline CDR1 and CDR2: LGHNA and YSLEER. V gave up 3 bases and J gave up 8 bases, with 22 bases separating them. CDR3 length equals 17 residues. The CDR3 region is CASSQLRGNTGREKLFF. As DNA, the CDR3 is TGCGCCAGCAGCCAGCTCCGGGGGAATACGGGGAGAGAAAAACTGTTTTTT.

The chain employs TRBV11-2 and TRBJ2-2; D is possibly TRBD2 (6 bases). V lost 0 bases and J 4 bases, leaving 15 bases between the germline ends. Germline CDR1 reads SGHAT; CDR2 reads FQNNGV. This CDR3 spans 17 amino acids. CDR3 in DNA: TGTGCCAGCAGCTTAGATCGGGGGACGATTATCACCGGGGAGCTGTTTTTT. It codes for CASSLDRGTIITGELFF.

The CDR3 nucleotides are TGCGCCAGCAGCTTGGATACCTCACCCGCAGGAGATACGCAGTATTTT. The encoded protein is CASSLDTSPAGDTQYF. The V call is TRBV5-1, the J call TRBJ2-3, with D hard to call. Germline CDR1 reads SGHRS; CDR2 reads YFSETQ. Trimming cost V 0 bases and J 5 bases, with 16 bases left between them. The CDR3 is 16 residues long.